This T cell receptor (beta chain) was documented in a study of T cells in Graves' hyperthyroidism and ophthalmopathy. General study points: Within blood appeared most thyroid clonotypes that had expanded above 0.001.

The TCR beta CDR3 regions underwent amplification using RNA transcripts as the source. Using the HTBI primer set, a first-round RT-PCR was run on the TCR CDR3. TCRdb re-called the multiplex PCR reads with MiXCR, one entry per CDR3 protein. In the table there are hundreds of thousands of distinct CDR3 sequences, just over 35% of which are singletons. Hyperthyroidism in the patients, aged 18 to 65, was newly diagnosed and under 2 months in duration. This sample holds PBMCs from roughly 10 ml fresh peripheral blood. The CDR3 has 13 amino acids. Germline lookup yields CDR1 MNHEY and CDR2 SVGEGT. Deletions cut 8 bases from V and 4 bases from J, with 14 bases between. Comments on this clonotype: The antigen is unknown.

This clonotype originated in a woman between 40 and 50 years old with Graves' hyperthyroidism. V is TRBV6-2 or TRBV6-3 and J is TRBJ2-5, with unresolved D. What was sequenced was blood. The CDR3 nucleotides are TGTGCCAGCTCGAGAGCTCGCGGAGAGACCCAGTACTTC. As protein: CASSRARGETQYF.